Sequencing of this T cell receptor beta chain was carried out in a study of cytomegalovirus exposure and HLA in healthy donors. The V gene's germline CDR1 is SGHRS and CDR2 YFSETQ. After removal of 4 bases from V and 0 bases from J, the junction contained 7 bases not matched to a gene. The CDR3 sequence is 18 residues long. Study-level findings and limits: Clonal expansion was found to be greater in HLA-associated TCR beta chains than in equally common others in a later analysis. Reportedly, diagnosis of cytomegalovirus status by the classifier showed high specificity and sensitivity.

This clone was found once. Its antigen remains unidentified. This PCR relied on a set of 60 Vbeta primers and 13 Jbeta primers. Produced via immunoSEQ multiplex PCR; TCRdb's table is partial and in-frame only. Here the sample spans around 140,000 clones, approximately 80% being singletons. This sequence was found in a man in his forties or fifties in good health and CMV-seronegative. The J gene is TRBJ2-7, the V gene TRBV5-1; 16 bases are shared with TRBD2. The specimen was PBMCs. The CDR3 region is CASSGGTSGGEISYEQYF. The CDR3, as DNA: TGCGCCAGCAGCGGAGGGACTAGCGGGGGGGAAATCTCCTACGAGCAGTACTTC.